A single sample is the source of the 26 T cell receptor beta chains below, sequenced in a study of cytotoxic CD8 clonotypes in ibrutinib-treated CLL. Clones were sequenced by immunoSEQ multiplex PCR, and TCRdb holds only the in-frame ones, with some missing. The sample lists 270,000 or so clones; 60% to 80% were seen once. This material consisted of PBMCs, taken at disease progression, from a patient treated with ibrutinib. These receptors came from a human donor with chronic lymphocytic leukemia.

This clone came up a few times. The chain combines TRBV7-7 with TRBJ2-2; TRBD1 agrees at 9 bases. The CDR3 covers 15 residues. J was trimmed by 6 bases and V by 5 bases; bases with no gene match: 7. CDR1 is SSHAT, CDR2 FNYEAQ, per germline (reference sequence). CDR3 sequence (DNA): TGTGCCAGCAGCCAGGGGACAGGGAGGGCCGGGGAGCTGTTTTTT. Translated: CASSQGTGRAGELFF.

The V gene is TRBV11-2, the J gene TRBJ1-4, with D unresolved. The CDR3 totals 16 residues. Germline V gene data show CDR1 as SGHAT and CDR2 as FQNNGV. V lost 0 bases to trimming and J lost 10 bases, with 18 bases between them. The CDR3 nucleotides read TGTGCCAGCAGCTTAGATGGAGGCAACCCCAAGGGAAAACTGTTTTTT. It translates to CASSLDGGNPKGKLFF.

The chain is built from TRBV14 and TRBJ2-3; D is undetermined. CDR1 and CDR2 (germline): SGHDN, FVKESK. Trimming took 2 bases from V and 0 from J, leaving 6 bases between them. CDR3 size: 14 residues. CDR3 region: CASSQWLSTDTQYF. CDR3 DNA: TGTGCCAGCAGCCAATGGCTTAGCACAGATACGCAGTATTTT.

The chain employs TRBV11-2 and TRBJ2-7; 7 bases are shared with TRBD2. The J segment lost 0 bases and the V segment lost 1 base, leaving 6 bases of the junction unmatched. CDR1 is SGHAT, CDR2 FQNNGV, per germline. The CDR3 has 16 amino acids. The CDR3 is CASSLVWLAASYEQYF. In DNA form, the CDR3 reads TGTGCCAGCAGCTTAGTGTGGCTAGCGGCCTCCTACGAGCAGTACTTC. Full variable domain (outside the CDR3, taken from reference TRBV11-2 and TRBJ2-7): EAGVAQSPRYKIIEKRQSVAFWCNPISGHATLYWYQQILGQGPKLLIQFQNNGVVDDSQLPKDRFSAERLKGVDSTLKIQPAKLEDSAVYLCASSLVWLAASYEQYFGPGTRLTVT.

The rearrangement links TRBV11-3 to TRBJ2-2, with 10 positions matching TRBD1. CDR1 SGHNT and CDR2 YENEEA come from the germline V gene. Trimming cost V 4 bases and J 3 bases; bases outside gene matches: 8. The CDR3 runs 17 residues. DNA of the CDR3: TGTGCCAGCAGCTCCCGGGACAGGGGTTTAGACACCGGGGAGCTGTTTTTT. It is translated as CASSSRDRGLDTGELFF.

The CDR3 nucleotides read TGTGCCAGCAGGCGTACAGGGGGAAAGGAGCAGTACTTC. Amino acid sequence: CASRRTGGKEQYF. This rearrangement joins TRBV7-9 to TRBJ2-7, with 8 bases aligning to TRBD1. This CDR3 region has 13 residues. From germline, CDR1 is SEHNR and CDR2 FQNEAQ (reference sequence). The V segment lost 6 bases and the J segment 7 bases; nucleotides outside the gene matches: 8.

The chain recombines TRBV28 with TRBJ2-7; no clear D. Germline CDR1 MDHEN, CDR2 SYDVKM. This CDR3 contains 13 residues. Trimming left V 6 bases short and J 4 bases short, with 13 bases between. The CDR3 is CASRDGRRYEQYF. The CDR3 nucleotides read TGTGCCAGCAGGGACGGACGACGTTACGAGCAGTACTTC.

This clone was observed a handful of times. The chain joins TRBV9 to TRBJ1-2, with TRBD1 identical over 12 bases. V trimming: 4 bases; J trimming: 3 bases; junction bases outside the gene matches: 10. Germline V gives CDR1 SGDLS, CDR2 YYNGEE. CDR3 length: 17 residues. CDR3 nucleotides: TGTGCCAGCAGCCCTCGAGCCGGGACAGGGGGCGACTATGGCTACACCTTC. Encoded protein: CASSPRAGTGGDYGYTF.

CDR3 coding DNA: TGTGCCAGCAGCCTAACCGGGACAGGGAAATCCTACGAGCAGTACTTC. It encodes CASSLTGTGKSYEQYF. The V gene is TRBV5-4, the J gene TRBJ2-7; 9 nucleotides line up with TRBD1. This CDR3 comprises 16 residues. V gave up 4 bases and J gave up 1 base; unmatched junction bases: 9. CDR1 is SGHNT, CDR2 YYREEE, per germline (reference sequence).

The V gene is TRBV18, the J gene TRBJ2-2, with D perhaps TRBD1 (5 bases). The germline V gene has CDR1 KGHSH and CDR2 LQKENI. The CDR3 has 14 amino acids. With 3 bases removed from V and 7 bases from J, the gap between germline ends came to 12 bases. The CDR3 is CASSPRDFGGELFF. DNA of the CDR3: TGTGCCAGCTCACCCAGGGATTTCGGCGGGGAGCTGTTTTTT.

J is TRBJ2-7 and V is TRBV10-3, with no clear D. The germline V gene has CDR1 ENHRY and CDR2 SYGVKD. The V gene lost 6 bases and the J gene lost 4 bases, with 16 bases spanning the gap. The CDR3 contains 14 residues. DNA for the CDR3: TGTGCCATCAGGGAAGGCATGGGGTCTTACGAGCAGTACTTC. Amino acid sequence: CAIREGMGSYEQYF.

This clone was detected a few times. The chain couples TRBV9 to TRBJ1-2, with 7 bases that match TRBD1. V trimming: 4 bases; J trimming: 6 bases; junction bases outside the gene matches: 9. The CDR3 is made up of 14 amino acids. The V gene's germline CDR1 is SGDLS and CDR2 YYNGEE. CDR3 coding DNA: TGTGCCAGCAGCCCCAGGGGGGCATTAAATGGCTACACCTTC. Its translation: CASSPRGALNGYTF.

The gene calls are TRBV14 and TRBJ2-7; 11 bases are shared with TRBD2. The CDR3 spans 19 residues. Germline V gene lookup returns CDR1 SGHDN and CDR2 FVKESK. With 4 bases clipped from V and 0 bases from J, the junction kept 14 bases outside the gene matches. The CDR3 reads CASSRTGTSGAYFSYEQYF. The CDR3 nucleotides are TGTGCCAGCAGCCGGACGGGGACTAGCGGCGCATATTTCTCCTACGAGCAGTACTTC.

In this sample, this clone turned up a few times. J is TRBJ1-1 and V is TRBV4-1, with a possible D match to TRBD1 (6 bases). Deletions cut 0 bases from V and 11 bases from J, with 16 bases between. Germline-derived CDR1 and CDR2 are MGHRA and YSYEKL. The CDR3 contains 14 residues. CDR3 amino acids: CASSQDRGGGMAFF. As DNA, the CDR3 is TGCGCCAGCAGCCAAGATCGGGGAGGGGGGATGGCTTTCTTT.

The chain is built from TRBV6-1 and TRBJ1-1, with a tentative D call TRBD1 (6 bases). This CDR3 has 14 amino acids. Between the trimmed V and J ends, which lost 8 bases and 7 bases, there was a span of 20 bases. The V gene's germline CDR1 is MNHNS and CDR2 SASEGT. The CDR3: CASVDRLFLGEAFF. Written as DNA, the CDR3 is TGTGCCAGCGTAGACAGGCTGTTTTTGGGTGAAGCTTTCTTT.

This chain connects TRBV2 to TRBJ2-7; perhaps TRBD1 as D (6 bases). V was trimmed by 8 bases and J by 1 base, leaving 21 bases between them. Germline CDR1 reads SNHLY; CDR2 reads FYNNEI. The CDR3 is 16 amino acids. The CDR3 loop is CASGIPRDKASYEQYF. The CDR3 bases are TGTGCCAGCGGAATCCCTCGGGACAAAGCATCCTACGAGCAGTACTTC.

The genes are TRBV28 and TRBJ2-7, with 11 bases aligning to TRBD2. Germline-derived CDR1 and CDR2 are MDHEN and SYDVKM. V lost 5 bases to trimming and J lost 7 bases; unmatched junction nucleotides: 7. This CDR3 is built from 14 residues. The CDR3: CASSNLAGGGEQYF. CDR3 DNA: TGTGCCAGCAGTAATCTAGCGGGAGGCGGTGAGCAGTACTTC.

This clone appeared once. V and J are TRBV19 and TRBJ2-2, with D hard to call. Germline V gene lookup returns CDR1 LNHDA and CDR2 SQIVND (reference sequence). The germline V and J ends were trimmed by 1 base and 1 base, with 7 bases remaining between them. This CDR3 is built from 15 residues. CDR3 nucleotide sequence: TGTGCCAGTAGTATAGTTGGTTGGAACACCGGGGAGCTGTTTTTT. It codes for CASSIVGWNTGELFF.

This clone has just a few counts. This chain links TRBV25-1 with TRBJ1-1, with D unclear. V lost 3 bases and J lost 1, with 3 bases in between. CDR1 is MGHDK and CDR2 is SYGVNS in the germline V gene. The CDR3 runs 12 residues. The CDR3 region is CASSEPNTEAFF. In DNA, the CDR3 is TGTGCCAGCAGTGAGCCGAACACTGAAGCTTTCTTT.

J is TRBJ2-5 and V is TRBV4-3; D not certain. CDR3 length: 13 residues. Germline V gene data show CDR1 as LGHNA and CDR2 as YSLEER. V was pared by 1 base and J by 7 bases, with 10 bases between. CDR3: CASSQVVMSTQYF. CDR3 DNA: TGCGCCAGCAGCCAAGTTGTCATGTCGACCCAGTACTTC.

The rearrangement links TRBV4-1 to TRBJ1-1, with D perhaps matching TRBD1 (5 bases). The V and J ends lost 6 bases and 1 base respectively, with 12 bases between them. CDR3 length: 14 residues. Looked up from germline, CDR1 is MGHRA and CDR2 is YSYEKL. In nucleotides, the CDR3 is TGCGCCAGCAGGGGGAAGACAGCGAACACTGAAGCTTTCTTT. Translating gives CASRGKTANTEAFF.

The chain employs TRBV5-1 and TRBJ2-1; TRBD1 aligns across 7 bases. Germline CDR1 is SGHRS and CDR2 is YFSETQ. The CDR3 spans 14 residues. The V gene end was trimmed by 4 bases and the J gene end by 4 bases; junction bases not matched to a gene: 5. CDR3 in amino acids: CASSTQGWYNEQFF. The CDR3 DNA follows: TGCGCCAGCAGCACACAGGGGTGGTACAATGAGCAGTTCTTC.

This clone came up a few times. The CDR3 DNA reads TGTGCTAGTGGTACTACTAACACAGATACGCAGTATTTT. This codes for CASGTTNTDTQYF. This rearrangement joins TRBV12-5 to TRBJ2-3, with D unclear. This CDR3 has 13 residues. CDR1 LGHNT and CDR2 FRNRAP come from the germline V gene. V lost 5 bases, J lost 2 bases, and 8 bases lay in between.

Here the CDR3 reads CASSFAGGDQPQHF. The DNA for the CDR3 is TGTGCCAGCAGCTTTGCAGGGGGCGATCAGCCCCAGCATTTT. This chain links TRBV11-2 with TRBJ1-5, with 8 bases that match TRBD1. V shed 3 bases and J 5 bases; nucleotides not matched to a gene: 3. Germline V lookup: CDR1 SGHAT, CDR2 FQNNGV. CDR3 length: 14 amino acids.

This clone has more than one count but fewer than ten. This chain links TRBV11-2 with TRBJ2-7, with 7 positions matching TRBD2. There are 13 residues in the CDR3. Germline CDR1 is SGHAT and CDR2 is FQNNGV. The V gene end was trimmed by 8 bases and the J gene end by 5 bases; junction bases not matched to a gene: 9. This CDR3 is CASRMGGVNEQYF. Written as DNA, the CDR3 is TGTGCCAGCCGCATGGGAGGGGTGAACGAGCAGTACTTC.

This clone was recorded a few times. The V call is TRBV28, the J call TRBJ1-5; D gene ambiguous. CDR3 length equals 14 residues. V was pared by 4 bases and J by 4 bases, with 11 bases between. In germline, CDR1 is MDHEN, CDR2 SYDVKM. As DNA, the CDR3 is TGTGCCAGCAGTTCCCCGGGATTTAATCAGCCCCAGCATTTT. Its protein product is CASSSPGFNQPQHF.